One sample yielded the 25 T cell receptor beta chains listed below, sequenced in a study of blood T cells in healthy people across ages. The use of a sample-barcoded 5' primer and a J-beta primer mix characterized a second PCR of roughly 6 to 11 cycles. TCRdb re-called the 5' RACE reads through MiXCR, storing one row per CDR3 protein. The repertoire consists of 760,000 or so distinct CDR3 sequences, with around 25% occurring once and the leading ten covering more than 7.5%. The sample was also reused in another study, on T cells of mothers and their children.

Sequencing was carried out using blood. The receptors come from a boy aged 5-17 years in good health.

The rearrangement joins TRBV29-1 to TRBJ1-1; D perhaps matches TRBD1 (6 bases). V gave up 4 bases and J gave up 3 bases, with 15 bases separating them. Germline V CDR1 and CDR2: SQVTM, ANQGSEA. The CDR3 consists of 14 residues. CDR3: CSVAYRVADTEAFF. The CDR3 DNA reads TGCAGCGTTGCCTACAGGGTGGCGGACACTGAAGCTTTCTTT.

The chain recombines TRBV12-3 or TRBV12-4 with TRBJ1-2; TRBD1 aligns across 7 bases. This CDR3 has 17 amino acids. The V segment lost 5 bases and the J segment 3 bases; nucleotides outside the gene matches: 15. The CDR3 protein is CASSMVGQAISHYGYTF. For the CDR3, the DNA is TGTGCCAGCAGTATGGTAGGACAGGCCATATCCCACTATGGCTACACCTTC.

The sample holds a few counts of this clonotype. One junction end disagrees with the germline gene, perhaps due to a read error. J is TRBJ2-7 and V is TRBV29-1; D is tentatively TRBD1 or TRBD2 (5 bases each). The germline CDR1 and CDR2 sequences are SQVTM and ANQGSEA. The CDR3 loop spans 13 amino acids. CDR3 bases: TGCAGCGTTGGAGGGACGGCCTCCTACGAGCGGTACTTC. It yields the protein CSVGGTASYERYF.

This sequence joins TRBV21-1 and TRBJ2-5; TRBD2, the D gene given by the table, was not confirmed from the DNA. TRBV21-1 constitutes a pseudogene. The length of the CDR3 is 16 residues. The DNA for the CDR3 is TGTGCCAGGAGCAAAACGGTAGCGGGAGTACGAGAGACCCAGTACTTC. Protein: CARSKTVAGVRETQYF.

This rearrangement joins TRBV4-3 to TRBJ2-5; D might be TRBD1 or TRBD2, each matching 5 bases. The V gene's germline CDR1 is LGHNA and CDR2 YSLEER. The CDR3 sequence is 14 residues long. The V end lost 3 bases, the J end lost 5 bases, and 13 bases lay between the germline ends. The CDR3 loop reads CASSQSGWGETQYF. As DNA, the CDR3 is TGCGCCAGCAGCCAGTCGGGCTGGGGGGAGACCCAGTACTTC.

The J gene is TRBJ2-2, the V gene TRBV20-1, with 10 positions matching TRBD2. Losses at the gene ends were 4 bases for V and 1 base for J; bases not matched to a gene: 0. The CDR3 is 14 amino acids. Germline CDR1 DFQATT, CDR2 SNEGSKA (reference sequence). CDR3 DNA: TGCAGTGCTATAGCGGGAGGGAACACCGGGGAGCTGTTTTTT. Translated, it gives CSAIAGGNTGELFF.

This chain links TRBV12-3 or TRBV12-4 with TRBJ2-3; tentative D call: TRBD2 (5 bases). V shed 6 bases and J shed 0 bases, with 10 bases lying between them. The CDR3 has 14 residues. The CDR3 protein is CASSLLVSTDTQYF. The CDR3 DNA follows: TGTGCCAGCAGCCTACTAGTTAGCACAGATACGCAGTATTTT.

Details on this clonotype: A read error may account for a junction end that differs from germline. The rearrangement joins TRBV5-6 to TRBJ2-7; D remains unclear. CDR3 length: 14 residues. CDR1 is SGHDT, CDR2 YYEEEE, per germline. CDR3 nucleotide sequence: TGTGCCGGCAGCTTGTATGGTCGGACCTACGAGCAGTACTTC. Its translation: CAGSLYGRTYEQYF.

This chain connects TRBV7-2 to TRBJ2-3; D might be TRBD1 (5 bases). CDR3 length equals 16 residues. Germline V gene sequence: CDR1 SGHTA, CDR2 FQGNSA. Trimming pared 1 base from V and 1 base from J, leaving 12 bases between. The CDR3 nucleotides are TGTGCCAGCAGCTTAGGGGCAGGGCTGCGCACAGATACGCAGTATTTT. Translated: CASSLGAGLRTDTQYF.

This clonotype has only a few counts. The chain links TRBV5-1 to TRBJ2-1; TRBD1 matches 9 bases. The end of the DNA fits TRBJ2-7 better, so the J call may be wrong. Germline loops: CDR1 SGHRS, CDR2 YFSETQ. This CDR3 is 16 amino acids long. In nucleotides, the CDR3 is TGCGCCAGCAGCTTGCGCCGGGACAGGGAGGAATACGAGCAGTACTTC. It encodes CASSLRRDREEYEQYF.

This chain joins TRBV28 and TRBJ2-3, with D perhaps TRBD1 (6 bases). Germline V gives CDR1 MDHEN, CDR2 SYDVKM. The CDR3 is 16 amino acids. V was cut by 8 bases and J by 1 base, with 19 bases left in between. CDR3 sequence reads: CASHNDVDRRTDTQYF. In DNA, the CDR3 is TGTGCCAGCCACAACGATGTGGACAGACGCACAGATACGCAGTATTTT.

V and J are TRBV7-8 and TRBJ2-5; D not certain. V was clipped by 5 bases and J by 4 bases, with 11 bases between them. There are 13 residues in the CDR3. The V gene's germline CDR1 is SGHVS and CDR2 FQNEAQ. CDR3: CASSQTWGETQYF. The DNA of the CDR3 is TGTGCCAGCAGCCAGACGTGGGGAGAGACCCAGTACTTC.

This clonotype was picked up a small number of times. The chain has TRBV7-3 and TRBJ2-1; TRBD2 matches at 7 bases. In germline, CDR1 is SGHTA, CDR2 FQGTGA. V lost 5 bases, J lost 1 base, and 8 bases stayed unmatched. The CDR3 covers 16 residues. The CDR3 here is CASSPLTSVSYNEQFF. The CDR3 nucleotides are TGTGCCAGCAGCCCCCTAACTAGCGTATCCTACAATGAGCAGTTCTTC.

The chain employs TRBV29-1 and TRBJ2-5; a possible D gene is TRBD2 (5 bases). Germline V gene lookup returns CDR1 SQVTM and CDR2 ANQGSEA. V lost 4 bases to trimming and J lost 5 bases, with 11 bases between them. This CDR3 region has 12 residues. The CDR3 DNA reads as TGCAGCGTTGGTCCCGAGCGGGAGACCCAGTACTTC. Translated: CSVGPERETQYF.

This clonotype was seen a handful of times. The chain joins TRBV27 to TRBJ2-1, with 9 positions matching TRBD1. V was clipped by 9 bases and J by 15 bases; unmatched bases: 3. Per germline, CDR1 MNHEY and CDR2 SMNVEV (reference sequence). The CDR3 consists of 9 residues. CDR3 sequence: CARGTGRFF. DNA of the CDR3: TGTGCCAGGGGGACAGGGCGGTTCTTC.

V is TRBV7-9 and J is TRBJ2-5; D gene ambiguous. The germline gives CDR1 SEHNR, CDR2 FQNEAQ (reference sequence). The CDR3 consists of 13 residues. V lost 5 bases to trimming and J lost 3 bases, with 10 bases between them. The CDR3 DNA reads as TGTGCCAGCAGCGAAGAATTAAAAGAGACCCAGTACTTC. Encoded protein: CASSEELKETQYF.

The rearrangement links TRBV28 to TRBJ2-6; D is perhaps TRBD2 (6 bases). The V gene lost 7 bases and the J gene lost 0 bases, with 13 bases spanning the gap. Per germline, CDR1 MDHEN and CDR2 SYDVKM. The CDR3 runs 16 residues. The chain's CDR3 is CASKIAGSSGANVLTF. The CDR3, as DNA: TGTGCCAGCAAGATCGCGGGAAGCTCTGGGGCCAACGTCCTGACTTTC.

This clonotype was counted a few times. The chain links TRBV7-9 to TRBJ2-3, with a tentative D call TRBD1 (6 bases). The ends were cut back, 6 bases at V and 4 bases at J, with 20 bases in the middle. The CDR3 covers 16 residues. Germline CDR1 and CDR2: SEHNR and FQNEAQ (reference sequence). CDR3 nucleotide sequence: TGTGCCAGCAGTACTACCGGGACAACTGGGGCAGATACGCAGTATTTT. As protein: CASSTTGTTGADTQYF. The full variable domain, rest sourced from reference TRBV7-9 and TRBJ2-3, is DTGVSQNPRHKITKRGQNVTFRCDPISEHNRLYWYRQTLGQGPEFLTYFQNEAQLEKSRLLSDRFSAERPKGSFSTLEIQRTEQGDSAMYLCASSTTGTTGADTQYFGPGTRLTVL.

As to this clonotype: At one end, the junction sequence differs from germline, possibly due to a read error. This rearrangement joins TRBV4-3 to TRBJ2-1; D uncertain. The CDR3 loop spans 14 amino acids. The germline gives CDR1 LGHNA, CDR2 YSLEER. The CDR3 loop reads CASSQDGSFNEQFF. The CDR3 DNA reads as TGCGCCAGCAGCCAAGATGGTTCCTTCAATGAGCAGTTCTTC.

The chain carries TRBV5-1 and TRBJ2-4; D gene uncertain. The V and J ends lost 7 bases and 0 bases respectively, with 17 bases between them. The CDR3 has 16 amino acids. Germline loops: CDR1 SGHRS, CDR2 YFSETQ. The CDR3 DNA follows: TGCGCCAGCTCCCCGGAGAACCTCATAGCCAAAAACATTCAGTACTTC. As protein: CASSPENLIAKNIQYF.

The chain employs TRBV15 and TRBJ2-7; tentatively, D is TRBD1 (6 bases). The CDR3 contains 14 residues. Germline CDR1 and CDR2: LNHNV and YYDKDF (reference sequence). Trimming removed 5 bases at V and 5 bases at J, with 16 bases between. CDR3 sequence: CATSYRDILDEQYF. CDR3 coding DNA: TGTGCCACCAGCTACCGGGACATCCTTGACGAGCAGTACTTC.

This clonotype was observed a handful of times. The chain joins TRBV24-1 to TRBJ2-3, with D tentatively TRBD1 (6 bases). The germline V and J ends were trimmed by 7 bases and 5 bases, with 12 bases remaining between them. The CDR3 is 13 amino acids. CDR1 is KGHDR, CDR2 SFDVKD, per germline. The CDR3 DNA is TGTGCCACCAGAGGGACACCCCGAGATACGCAGTATTTT. Encoded protein: CATRGTPRDTQYF.

A few counts support this clonotype. The DNA of the CDR3 is TGTGCCACCAGTGAAGGGGGCTTAAACATTCAGTACTTC. Amino acid sequence: CATSEGGLNIQYF. The chain employs TRBV24-1 and TRBJ2-4; 7 nucleotides line up with TRBD1. V shed 4 bases and J 6 bases; nucleotides not matched to a gene: 2. The V gene's germline CDR1 is KGHDR and CDR2 SFDVKD. The length of the CDR3 is 13 residues.

This CDR3 reads CASRLGGGRADTQYF. DNA of the CDR3: TGTGCCAGCAGGCTCGGGGGGGGAAGAGCAGATACGCAGTATTTT. The chain links TRBV6-1 to TRBJ2-3; 8 bases are a match to TRBD2. With 6 bases clipped from V and 4 bases from J, the junction kept 9 bases outside the gene matches. The CDR3 totals 15 residues. The germline V gene encodes CDR1 MNHNS and CDR2 SASEGT.

This clonotype was counted between two and nine times. V usage is TRBV6-5 and J usage is TRBJ2-7, with D possibly called TRBD1 or TRBD2 (5 bases each). CDR3 length: 14 amino acids. Germline CDR1 is MNHEY and CDR2 is SVGAGI. V was shortened by 6 bases and J by 2 bases, with 14 bases between the two germline ends. CDR3 coding DNA: TGTGCCAGCAGGAGGGGACGGGGTCCCTACGAGCAGTACTTC. Protein sequence: CASRRGRGPYEQYF.